The entry below describes one T cell receptor (beta chain). The antigen is unknown. This entry comes from a study of glioma-infiltrating T cells. The iRepertoire nested amplicon-rescue multiplex PCR amplified TCR alpha and beta CDR3s from RNA. Input was roughly 95-400 ng of tissue mRNA or PBMC total RNA. MiXCR, applied by TCRdb to the multiplex PCR reads, yields one record per CDR3 protein. The data hold 90,000 to 110,000 distinct CDR3 sequences, with 25% to 30% observed a single time. This CDR3 region has 15 residues. Germline V CDR1 and CDR2: MNHEY, SVGEGT. The ends lost 2 bases at V and 4 bases at J; junction bases unmatched: 7. Regarding the study as a whole: Non-neoplastic patients had below-expected tissue-blood divergence, while all gliomas exceeded expectation. Tissue and blood shared very few CDR3 sequences.

Input material: glioma tissue, nonneoplastic brain tissue, or PBMCs (not recorded which). The sequence derives from a human donor with low-grade glioma or glioblastoma, undergoing nonglioma brain surgery, or in good health (not recorded which). The chain links TRBV6-2 or TRBV6-3 to TRBJ1-1; 7 bases map to TRBD1. The CDR3 DNA reads as TGTGCCAGCAGTTACAGGGGGCGCATCGGCACTGAAGCTTTCTTT. This gives the protein CASSYRGRIGTEAFF.